This TCR beta chain emerged from a study of blood T cell repertoires in COVID-19 (dated by TCRdb to about 2020). Looking at the study overall: The collaborator samples originated in the United States, Italy and Spain and spanned the acute and convalescent phases of COVID-19. The sample metadata nearly always contained a de-identified subject ID, COVID-19 status, age in years and sex. Subjects who had been exposed to COVID-19, were actively infected with it, or had recovered from it provided the deeply sampled blood TCRbeta repertoires that made up the dataset. The material from the prospective study consisted of cDNA or gDNA derived from T cells, B-cell-depleted T cells, or PBMCs. Where available, HLA class I and class II types were taken from metadata supplied by the sample provider and were not determined by assay-based typing. The repertoires were released in a freely available public database intended as a resource for research on the immune response to SARS-CoV-2. Samples came from the ongoing ImmuneRACE study (first 160 participants) plus 1,254 subjects from 6 global collaborators. Overall study outcomes, separate from this receptor: The amount of clinical and demographic metadata varied by source and participant and was provided uncurated.

CDR1 and CDR2 were assigned from the germline V gene as SGHAT and FQNNGV. Including the terminal cysteine and phenylalanine, the CDR3 comprises 14 residues. Only the CDR3 DNA is retained, 42 bases long and in frame from the first base. The V and J ends are trimmed by 1 base and 4 bases, leaving 10 bases between them. On this clone: Its cognate antigen has yet to be identified. Nothing much larger sits one base from this clone, and base qualities are not available.

The immunoSEQ Assay, a bias-controlled multiplex PCR, was used to amplify TCRbeta CDR3 regions from genomic DNA. In the source study's methods: Within the assay, amplification of reference gene primers was used to estimate how many nucleated cells each sample contained. To quantify the absolute abundance of each unique TCRbeta CDR3 rearrangement, sequence reads were collapsed and filtered. Productive Simpson clonality was computed per sample as the square root of Simpson's diversity index over productive rearrangements. TCRdb limited this immuneACCESS table to in-frame rearrangements with V and J called. A share of clones is missing; checked studies link under half to unresolved V genes, and the rest is unexplained. Clonal size and the V and J genes are those of that table, whereas D and trimming came from the DNA. The sample has 160,000 or so clones on record, 87% of them singletons. Roughly 1.6% of the sample lies in the top ten.

Whole blood was collected in K2EDTA tubes by collaborating institutions according to the institutions' own protocols. For TCRbeta analysis, collaborators shipped samples as frozen whole blood, isolated PBMCs, or DNA extracted from either of those sample types. The material sequenced was peripheral blood. This receptor chain uses TRBV11-2 and TRBJ1-1; confidence is insufficient to name the D gene. The sequence came from a woman aged 45-65 years with acute or convalescent COVID-19. The DNA sequence is TGTGCCAGCAGCTTAGGGTTACATTCCACTGAAGCTTTCTTT. This yields the protein CASSLGLHSTEAFF. Supplemented by the reference TRBV11-2 and TRBJ1-1 proteins around the CDR3, the complete variable domain is EAGVAQSPRYKIIEKRQSVAFWCNPISGHATLYWYQQILGQGPKLLIQFQNNGVVDDSQLPKDRFSAERLKGVDSTLKIQPAKLEDSAVYLCASSLGLHSTEAFFGQGTRLTVV.